This TCR beta chain originates from a study of cytomegalovirus exposure and HLA in healthy donors (dated by TCRdb to 2016 to 2017). Describing the broader study: According to an earlier analysis of 550 to 700 of the donors, about 179 million T cells yielded 117 million unique TCR beta sequences and about 300 Gb of sequence data. Roughly 300 gigabases of sequencing data and around 85 million unique TCR sequences made up an early release that covered under 750 HLA-typed donors. The genetic ancestry cluster associated with self-reported Caucasian donors included 81% of the 350 to 500 genotyped donors. The study aimed to test whether signatures of past pathogen exposure could be identified by cataloging public T cell receptors. The study used immunosequencing to profile the T cell repertoires of several hundred subjects and linked those repertoires to cytomegalovirus serostatus. In addition to the first cohort of several hundred subjects, a separate validation cohort of under 150 different subjects was used. To predict cytomegalovirus infection status, the study combined high-throughput TCR immunosequencing, statistical association of individual TCRs with disease status, and machine learning. A later analysis re-examined previously published TCR beta repertoires from hundreds of donors and added high-resolution HLA genotyping to investigate patterns of TCR occurrence. The later analysis used no new phenotypic data to find candidate immune exposures, relying instead on TCR beta sequences and their occurrence across donors. In an earlier analysis of roughly 580 of the donors, high-throughput TCR beta sequencing was used to judge whether each TCR beta V gene segment behaved as functional or pseudogenic. Donor age, sex, ethnicity and CMV serostatus were compiled together with the repertoire data. Genome-wide SNP genotypes for about 65% of the roughly 670 donors were used in a later genetic analysis, which treated that subset as a discovery cohort. Every discovery cohort repertoire had been produced on one sequencing platform. HLA typing covered class I and class II loci at four-digit resolution. Typing coverage varied by locus: roughly 620-640 donors for A, B, C, DRB1 and DQB1; roughly 520 for DQA1; more than 600 for DPA1; roughly 470 for DPB1. Roughly 5 DR-DQ haplotypes were handled as single units for association and clustering, since linkage in the cohort was strong. On average, 235,054 unique TCR beta nucleotide sequences were sequenced per donor among roughly 430 genotyped donors of the cohort, with 15% to 20% of those sequences being non-productive. The research as a whole found: A group of highly shared sequence variants was considered likely to be a technical artifact of the sequencing pipeline. In a later genetic analysis, a missense DCLRE1C variant was associated with V-gene and J-gene trimming of TCR beta chains, and the association was replicated in an independent cohort. Some IMGT-functional V segments, including TRBV6-2 and TRBV6-3, could not be distinguished by the 87-base-pair reads and were therefore excluded. In a later analysis, more than 15,000 TCR beta sequences were associated with specific HLA alleles at a false discovery rate of 0.05. Assigning TCR associations to individual alleles was difficult when HLA alleles, especially DR and DQ, strongly co-occurred. According to a later analysis, most CMV-associated TCR beta chains appeared to be HLA-restricted, and the HLA associations seemed to be driven largely by CMV exposure. A further reported finding was that TCR beta sequences accurately predicted the HLA-A and HLA-B alleles for most subjects in the first cohort. The authors suggested that the approach could potentially be generalized to other disease states and immunological phenotypes. A total of 150 to 200 TCR beta chains were listed by the study as associated with cytomegalovirus. In a later analysis, several top co-occurrence clusters were reported to appear linked to parvovirus B19, influenza, CMV and Epstein-Barr virus. Presence/absence analyses assumed roughly uniform sequencing depth across donors, an assumption that may not hold. The only immune exposure information available for the cohort was CMV serostatus. The cohort was sequenced for TCR beta chains only, and without alpha or paired-chain data the features that could be detected were limited. A few of the identified cytomegalovirus-associated TCR beta chains were confirmed in vitro to be specific for cytomegalovirus antigens. According to a later analysis, TCR association rates differed among HLA loci, with DRB1 alleles showing the most associated TCRs and HLA-C alleles showing the fewest. In an earlier analysis of about 600 of the donors, most TCR beta V segments appeared in productive rearrangements about 90% or about 30% of the time, broadly matching IMGT annotations. A later analysis found that HLA-associated TCR beta chains were more clonally expanded and had lower generation probabilities than equally common non-associated chains. The classifier was reported to diagnose cytomegalovirus status with high specificity and sensitivity in both the original cohort and the validation cohort. HLA typing was unavailable for some donors at each locus, so association tests used only the typed subset. Because counts were too low, roughly 16 rarely observed V segments, including chromosome 9 orphons, were excluded from the earlier analysis of several hundred of the donors. Correlated functional status among segregating V segments might be attributable to linkage disequilibrium, but an unknown experimental factor could not be ruled out. Compared with the roughly 710-donor mean, donors in an Asian-associated ancestry cluster had fewer N-insertions in productive TCRs, according to a later genetic analysis. Most TCR sequences were observed very rarely across donors, whereas some public TCRs were present in many individuals.

In total, 630 or so healthy bone marrow donors made up the cohort. At the time of sampling, all cohort members were nominally healthy, though unrecorded immune exposures were likely present. The donor tested CMV seronegative, placing the donor among the roughly 350 seronegative members of the cohort. A peripheral blood sample was collected from each donor, and TCR beta sequencing was performed on peripheral blood mononuclear cells. Genomic DNA was extracted from the blood cell samples with the Qiagen DNeasy Blood Extraction Kit. The protocol used for the library was the immunoSEQ multiplex PCR assay. A mixture of 60 forward primers for TCR Vbeta segments and 13 reverse primers for TCR Jbeta segments was used in the multiplex PCR. The CDR3 region of rearranged TCR beta genes was amplified from genomic DNA with a multiplex PCR assay. The amplified TCR beta libraries were sequenced on the Illumina HiSeq System as 87-base-pair reads. The published analysis was carried out like this. A later analysis counted approximately 74 million unique TCR beta chains across the 500 to 850 repertoires, and 10 million to 11 million of these chains were shared by at least two donors. To remove PCR and sequencing errors, raw reads were error-corrected and collapsed into unique sequences using a nearest-neighbor algorithm that merged closely related sequences. To assign V, D and J gene segments, CDR3 sequences were aligned to IMGT reference sequences. For a sequence to be retained, at least a six-nucleotide match to both a V gene segment and a J gene segment was required. Rearrangements were called productive when the CDR3 lacked stop codons and stayed in frame with V and J; all others were non-productive. CDR3 was defined by IMGT convention, running from the second conserved V-encoded cysteine to the conserved J-encoded phenylalanine. The earlier analysis of some 580 of the donors excluded any sequence lacking an unambiguous match to a single V gene segment. In an earlier analysis of some 590 of the donors, a V segment was called functional when productive rearrangements were above 56.7%, and segregating when the standard deviation between donors exceeded 5%. To diagnose cytomegalovirus status from the catalog of TCR beta chain sequences, a statistical classification framework was built. V and J gene assignment, in a later analysis, came from comparing TCR nucleotide sequences with IMGT/GENE-DB human TR gene sequences. In a later analysis, CDR3 sequences and most-parsimonious VDJ recombination scenarios were assigned using the TCRdist pipeline. In a later analysis, every TCR beta chain was defined by the combination of its CDR3 amino acid sequence and its V-gene family, and reads without a unique V-gene family were dropped. To address suspected cross-contamination and a sequencing artifact, a later analysis removed over 500 highly shared, low-generation-probability nucleotide sequences. In a later analysis, a clonal expansion index for each public chain was calculated from normalized within-repertoire ranks of inferred template counts. A later analysis computed generation probabilities with a VDJ recombination model fitted to out-of-frame rearrangements, and checked the results against IGoR. Hypergeometric tests were used in a later analysis to score TCR-TCR, TCR-HLA and TCR-CMV co-occurrence, with a repertoire-size bias correction applied to the TCR pairs. A later analysis estimated false discovery rates by permuting HLA or CMV assignments 20 times. A later analysis grouped co-occurring TCRs with DBSCAN, adding TCRdist sequence similarity when clustering within HLA-allele-positive subsets. Repertoires with fewer than 30,000 or more than 120,000 public chains, plus five repertoires with anomalous nucleotide sharing, were excluded from co-occurrence clustering. TCRdb took over this immuneACCESS table, retaining in-frame rearrangements with V and J assigned. Such tables are incomplete; in checked studies, under half of the missing clones stem from an unresolved V gene, and the remainder is unexplained. V and J calls and clone size come straight from that table; D and trimming were deduced from the DNA. This sample holds some 200,000 clones; about 79% were observed only once. The leading ten clones occupy about 0.094% of the sample.

V and J are truncated by 7 bases and 4 bases respectively, leaving an intervening sequence of 10 bases. From a lookup of the germline V gene, CDR1 and CDR2 are MNHNS and SASEGT. The CDR3 numbers 12 residues from cysteine through phenylalanine. CDR3 DNA only is kept here, 36 bases in frame from base 1. As regards this clone: The specificity of this receptor is unknown. No base quality values were provided; no much bigger clone lies one nucleotide off.

Input material: PBMCs. The sequence links TRBV6-1 to TRBJ1-2; a tentative D match to TRBD1 spans 5 bases. The receptor was isolated from a boy younger than 10 in good health and CMV-seronegative. At the DNA level, the sequence is TGTGCCAGCATGGGGGGGGGCTATGGCTACACCTTC. Its protein is CASMGGGYGYTF.